This TCR beta chain was captured in a study of Ad26.COV2.S vaccination and SARS-CoV-2 variants. Study-level background: Ad26.COV2.S was injected intramuscularly once or twice, 56 days apart.

Sequencing was performed with immunoSEQ multiplex PCR; in TCRdb, only in-frame clones are kept and a portion is missing. In the table there are some 320,000 clones, approximately 80% of which are singletons. Treatment given: 15 to 20 received Ad26.COV2.S at low or high dose, single or two shots; 5 received placebo; per-sample allocation not given. Samples analyzed were those drawn on day 63 after the first vaccine or placebo injection. Participants' vaccine, an Ad26 vector, delivered Wuhan-strain SARS-CoV-2 spike. V gave up 4 bases and J gave up 1 base; unmatched junction bases: 5. The CDR3 covers 15 residues. Germline CDR1 reads SGHNT; CDR2 reads YYREEE (reference sequence).

V and J are TRBV5-4 and TRBJ2-5; 9 nucleotides agree with TRBD2. This TCR was sampled from a person between 18 and 59 years old who received the Ad26.COV2.S COVID-19 vaccine or a placebo. Sample: peripheral blood, taken in a trial of Ad26.COV2.S vaccine versus placebo. The CDR3 DNA is TGTGCCAGCAGCACGGCTAGCGGGGTCCAAGAGACCCAGTACTTC. Amino acid sequence: CASSTASGVQETQYF.